The 20 T cell receptor beta chains listed next were all sequenced from one sample in a study of CD8+CD57+ T cells in acquired aplastic anemia listed by TCRdb under 2018. Expansion of CD8+CD57+ cells had been shown by flow cytometry in the patients chosen for sequencing. The reads were generated on an Illumina HiSeq 2000. Genomic DNA was used as template for profiling of TCR beta VDJ combinations and CDR3 sequences. TCRdb trimmed public reads at Q25 via fastp, called clones via MiXCR and kept in-frame beta chains. Each CDR3 protein appears once, grouped with its most common genes and DNA. The sample profile shows around 200,000 distinct CDR3 sequences; 48% of them were found once. In total, the top ten clones hold around 13% of the sample. Material for sequencing was sorted CD4+, CD8+, or CD8+CD57+ T cells (not recorded which) from PBMCs. The receptors come from a human donor with aplastic anemia.

This chain links TRBV19 with TRBJ1-5; D is ambiguous. Between the trimmed V and J ends, which lost 4 bases and 5 bases, there was a span of 3 bases. The germline V gene has CDR1 LNHDA and CDR2 SQIVND (reference sequence). The CDR3 extends over 11 amino acids. This CDR3 reads CASSTDQPQHF. The CDR3 nucleotides read TGTGCCAGTAGTACCGATCAGCCCCAGCATTTT. Full variable domain (rest looked up from reference TRBV19 and TRBJ1-5): DGGITQSPKYLFRKEGQNVTLSCEQNLNHDAMYWYRQDPGQGLRLIYYSQIVNDFQKGDIAEGYSVSREKKESFPLTVTSAQKNPTAFYLCASSTDQPQHFGDGTRLSIL.

This clonotype is medium-sized within its sample. The rearrangement uses TRBV10-3 and TRBJ1-3, with D possibly TRBD1 on 6 matching bases. V was shortened by 6 bases and J by 4 bases, with 13 bases between the two germline ends. This CDR3 spans 14 amino acids. Germline V gene data show CDR1 as ENHRY and CDR2 as SYGVKD. CDR3 protein: CAISEGVQGNTIYF. DNA of the CDR3: TGTGCCATCAGCGAGGGGGTTCAAGGAAACACCATATATTTT.

Comments on this clonotype: This may come from a read error, since a much larger clone is one base off. The chain recombines TRBV4-1 with TRBJ1-2; TRBD1 is a possible D gene (5 bases). The germline gives CDR1 MGHRA, CDR2 YSYEKL. This CDR3 comprises 15 residues. CDR3 nucleotide sequence: TGTGCCAGCAGCCCCCGGACACTCCAGGGAGTTGGCTACACCTTC. The encoded protein is CASSPRTLQGVGYTF.

This chain joins TRBV9 and TRBJ2-1; 8 bases match TRBD2. Germline CDR1 is SGDLS and CDR2 is YYNGEE. V trimming: 0 bases; J trimming: 5 bases; junction bases outside the gene matches: 4. The CDR3 contains 15 residues. In DNA form, the CDR3 reads TGTGCCAGCAGCGTAGGAGCGGGAGCCCACAATGAGCAGTTCTTC. This sequence encodes CASSVGAGAHNEQFF.

This clonotype was recorded at least ten times. The chain has TRBV29-1 and TRBJ2-1, with D possibly matching TRBD2 (7 bases). Germline assignment: CDR1 SQVTM and CDR2 ANQGSEA. The V and J ends lost 8 bases and 2 bases respectively, with 16 bases between them. CDR3 length: 14 amino acids. The chain's CDR3 is CSTKEGGAYNEQFF. Here the CDR3 DNA reads TGCAGCACGAAAGAGGGGGGGGCCTACAATGAGCAGTTCTTC.

The genes are TRBV15 and TRBJ2-7; 9 nucleotides match TRBD1. Unmatched junction bases numbered 9, after V lost 9 bases and J lost 6 bases. The germline gives CDR1 LNHNV, CDR2 YYDKDF (reference sequence). CDR3 size: 13 residues. The CDR3 reads CATQPGQGLEQYF. In DNA, the CDR3 is TGTGCCACACAACCGGGACAGGGACTCGAGCAGTACTTC.

The V and J genes are TRBV2 and TRBJ2-2; 9 bases align to TRBD2. V shed 7 bases and J 2 bases; nucleotides not matched to a gene: 5. The CDR3 is made up of 15 amino acids. Germline V gives CDR1 SNHLY, CDR2 FYNNEI. The CDR3 DNA reads TGTGCCAGCAAGACTAGCGGAGCCAACACCGGGGAGCTGTTTTTT. This encodes CASKTSGANTGELFF.

Worth noting for this clonotype: This may arise from a read error, as a much more abundant clone is one base away. The genes are TRBV6-1 and TRBJ2-7; TRBD2 matches 8 bases. The CDR3 spans 14 residues. V was pared by 11 bases and J by 7 bases, with 16 bases of the junction left unmatched. CDR1 MNHNS and CDR2 SASEGT come from the germline V gene. CDR3 sequence reads: CAGTRAVGGGEQYF. CDR3 DNA: TGTGCCGGCACGAGGGCAGTCGGGGGGGGGGAGCAGTACTTC.

Details on this clonotype: This may stem from a read error, because a much larger clone lies one nucleotide away. The chain uses TRBV5-1 and TRBJ2-1; 10 bases are shared with TRBD1. V shed 0 bases and J 6 bases; nucleotides not matched to a gene: 3. CDR3 size: 15 residues. Germline V gene lookup returns CDR1 SGHRS and CDR2 YFSETQ. CDR3 amino acids: CASSLVGQGINEQFF. CDR3 DNA sequence: TGCGCCAGCAGCTTGGTGGGACAGGGGATCAATGAGCAGTTCTTC.

A word on this clonotype: This is likely a read error, given that the CDR3 carries no conserved phenylalanine or tryptophan at its end. V gene TRBV25-1 combines with J gene TRBJ1-1, with a weak D call TRBD1 (6 bases). The germline V gene has CDR1 MGHDK and CDR2 SYGVNS. The CDR3 loop spans 13 amino acids. Trimming removed 6 bases from V and 5 bases from J, with 13 bases in between. CDR3 coding DNA: TGTGCCAGCAGCTACAGGGTAGAGACTGAAGCTTTCCTT. Its translation: CASSYRVETEAFL.

The V and J genes are TRBV25-1 and TRBJ1-2, with 8 bases identical to TRBD1. CDR1 and CDR2 (germline): MGHDK, SYGVNS. The CDR3 contains 17 residues. The ends lost 4 bases at V and 5 bases at J; junction bases unmatched: 15. CDR3 in DNA: TGTGCCAGCAGTGGGGGACAGGCCGTTCCACCGTTATATGGCTACACCTTC. Translating it yields CASSGGQAVPPLYGYTF.

The rearrangement links TRBV2 to TRBJ1-2, with D perhaps matching TRBD1 (5 bases). Trimming took off 2 bases at V and 4 bases at J, with 14 bases between the two ends. Per germline, CDR1 SNHLY and CDR2 FYNNEI. This CDR3 has 15 amino acids. The CDR3 DNA reads TGTGCCAGCAGTGAACGGGGCCAGGGTGGCTATGGCTACACCTTC. As protein: CASSERGQGGYGYTF.

As to this clonotype: The final CDR3 position lacks the conserved phenylalanine or tryptophan, pointing to a likely read error. The chain links TRBV14 to TRBJ2-7; TRBD1 aligns across 10 bases. The germline gives CDR1 SGHDN, CDR2 FVKESK. The CDR3 runs to 15 residues. V shed 2 bases, J shed 5 bases, and the junction held 6 bases outside the gene matches. In nucleotides, the CDR3 is TGTGCCAGCAGCCAAATCGACAGGGGGCGACACGAGCAGTACTCC. Amino acids: CASSQIDRGRHEQYS.

The J gene is TRBJ1-2, the V gene TRBV24-1; maybe TRBD1 (6 bases). With 12 bases removed from V and 8 bases from J, the gap between germline ends came to 24 bases. Germline V lookup: CDR1 KGHDR, CDR2 SFDVKD. The CDR3 loop spans 14 amino acids. CDR3 sequence reads: CAGKNQGLEGGYTF. CDR3 nucleotide sequence: TGTGCCGGCAAAAACCAGGGGCTTGAGGGGGGCTACACCTTC.

With respect to this clonotype: A read error may explain this, as a much larger clone is one base away. In DNA, the CDR3 is TGCGCCAGCGGCTGGGACAGGGATAATTCACCCCTCCACTTT. This codes for CASGWDRDNSPLHF. The gene calls are TRBV5-1 and TRBJ1-6; 9 nucleotides match TRBD1. The CDR3 is 14 residues long. V trimming: 7 bases; J trimming: 5 bases; junction bases outside the gene matches: 4. Germline V gives CDR1 SGHRS, CDR2 YFSETQ. Complete variable domain (other parts from reference TRBV5-1 and TRBJ1-6): KAGVTQTPRYLIKTRGQQVTLSCSPISGHRSVSWYQQTPGQGLQFLFEYFSETQRNKGNFPGRFSGRQFSNSRSEMNVSTLELGDSALYLCASGWDRDNSPLHFGNGTRLTVT.

Concerning this clonotype itself: A read error may be the cause here, since a much bigger clone is one base away. The chain recombines TRBV9 with TRBJ2-3; 8 nucleotides agree with TRBD2. V was pared by 3 bases and J by 6 bases, with 6 bases of the junction left unmatched. CDR1 SGDLS and CDR2 YYNGEE come from the germline V gene. There are 14 residues in the CDR3. CDR3 sequence reads: CASSATGGLDTQYF. For the CDR3, the DNA is TGTGCCAGCAGCGCAACGGGGGGGCTTGATACGCAGTATTTT.

The chain links TRBV20-1 to TRBJ2-3; 9 nucleotides line up with TRBD1. The CDR3 has 14 residues. V dropped 4 bases and J dropped 7; count of bases not matched to a gene: 9. Per the germline V gene, CDR1 is DFQATT and CDR2 is SNEGSKA (reference sequence). Here the CDR3 DNA reads TGCAGTGCTAAGGGCACAGGGGGCTACTATACGCAGTATTTT. It is translated as CSAKGTGGYYTQYF.

This clonotype was seen ten or more times. This chain joins TRBV24-1 and TRBJ2-7, with D tentatively TRBD2 (5 bases). Trimming took off 6 bases at V and 5 bases at J, with 13 bases between the two ends. This CDR3 comprises 13 residues. Germline values: CDR1 KGHDR, CDR2 SFDVKD. The CDR3, as DNA: TGTGCCACCAGTACTAGAACGGATCACGAGCAGTACTTC. Translation: CATSTRTDHEQYF.

The chain couples TRBV28 to TRBJ2-4; D is tentatively TRBD1 or TRBD2 (5 bases each). The CDR3 totals 13 residues. V was shortened by 10 bases and J by 0 bases, with 10 bases between the two germline ends. CDR1 and CDR2 (germline): MDHEN, SYDVKM. The CDR3 reads CATRDLAKNIQYF. DNA of the CDR3: TGTGCCACCCGGGACCTAGCCAAAAACATTCAGTACTTC.

In this sample, this clonotype turned up once. The chain uses TRBV2 and TRBJ2-7; no definite D call. Trimming removed 6 bases at V and 6 bases at J, with 12 bases between. From germline, CDR1 is SNHLY and CDR2 FYNNEI. CDR3 length: 12 amino acids. The CDR3 sequence is CASSFPLREQYF. DNA of the CDR3: TGTGCCAGCAGCTTCCCACTACGCGAGCAGTACTTC.